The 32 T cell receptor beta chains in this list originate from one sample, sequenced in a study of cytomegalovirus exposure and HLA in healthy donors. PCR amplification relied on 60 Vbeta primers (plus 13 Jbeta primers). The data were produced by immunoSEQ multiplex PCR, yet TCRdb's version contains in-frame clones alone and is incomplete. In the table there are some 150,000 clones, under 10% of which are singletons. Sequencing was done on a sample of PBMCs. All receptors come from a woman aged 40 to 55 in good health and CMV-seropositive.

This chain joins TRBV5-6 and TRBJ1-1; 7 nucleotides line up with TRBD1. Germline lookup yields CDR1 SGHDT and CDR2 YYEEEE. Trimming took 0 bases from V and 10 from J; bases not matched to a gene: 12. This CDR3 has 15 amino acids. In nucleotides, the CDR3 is TGTGCCAGCAGCTTGGGGGGGACAGCCTTACTAGGAGCTTTCTTT. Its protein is CASSLGGTALLGAFF. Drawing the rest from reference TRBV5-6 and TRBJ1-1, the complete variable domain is DAGVTQSPTHLIKTRGQQVTLRCSPKSGHDTVSWYQQALGQGPQFIFQYYEEEERQRGNFPDRFSGHQFPNYSSELNVNALLLGDSALYLCASSLGGTALLGAFFGQGTRLTVV.

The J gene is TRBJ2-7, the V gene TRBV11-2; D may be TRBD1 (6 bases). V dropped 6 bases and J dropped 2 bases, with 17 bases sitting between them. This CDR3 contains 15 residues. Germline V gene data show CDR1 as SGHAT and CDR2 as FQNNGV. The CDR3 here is CASSHLRGHPYEQYF. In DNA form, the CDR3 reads TGTGCCAGCAGTCACCTCAGGGGCCACCCCTACGAGCAGTACTTC.

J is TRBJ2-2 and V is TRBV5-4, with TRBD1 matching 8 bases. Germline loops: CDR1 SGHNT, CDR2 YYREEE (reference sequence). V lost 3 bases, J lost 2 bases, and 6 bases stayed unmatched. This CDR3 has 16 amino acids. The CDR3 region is CASSYPDRANTGELFF. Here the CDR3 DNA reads TGTGCCAGCAGCTACCCGGACAGGGCCAACACCGGGGAGCTGTTTTTT.

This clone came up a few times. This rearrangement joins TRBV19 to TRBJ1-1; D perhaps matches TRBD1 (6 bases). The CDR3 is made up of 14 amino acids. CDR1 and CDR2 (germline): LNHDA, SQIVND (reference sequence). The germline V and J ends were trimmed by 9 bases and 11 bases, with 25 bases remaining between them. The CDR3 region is CASTTHRVPGRAFF. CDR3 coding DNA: TGTGCCAGCACAACCCACAGGGTCCCCGGGAGGGCTTTCTTT.

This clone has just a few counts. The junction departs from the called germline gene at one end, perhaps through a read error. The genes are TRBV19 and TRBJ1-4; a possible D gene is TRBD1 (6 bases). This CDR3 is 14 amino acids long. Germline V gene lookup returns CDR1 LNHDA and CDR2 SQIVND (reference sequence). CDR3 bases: TGTGCCAGTAGTACCGGGACAACGAATGAAAAACTGTTTTTT. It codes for CASSTGTTNEKLFF.

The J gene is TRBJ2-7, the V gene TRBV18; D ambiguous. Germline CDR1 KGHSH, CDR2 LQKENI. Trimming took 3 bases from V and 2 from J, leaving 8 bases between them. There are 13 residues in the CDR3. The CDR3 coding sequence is TGTGCCAGCTCACCCCTAATAACCTACGAGCAGTACTTC. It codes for CASSPLITYEQYF.

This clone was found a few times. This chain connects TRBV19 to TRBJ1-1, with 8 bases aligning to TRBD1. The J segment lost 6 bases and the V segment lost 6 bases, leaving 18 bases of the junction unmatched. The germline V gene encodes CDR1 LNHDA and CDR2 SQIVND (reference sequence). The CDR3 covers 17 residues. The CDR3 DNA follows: TGTGCCAGTAGGCGCCCGGACAGGGTTGGTATCATACCTGAAGCTTTCTTT. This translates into CASRRPDRVGIIPEAFF.

The CDR3 nucleotides are TGCGCCAGCAGAAACAGTAAGAATGAGCAGTTCTTC. It encodes CASRNSKNEQFF. The V and J genes are TRBV10-1 and TRBJ2-1; D unclear. The germline V and J ends were trimmed by 6 bases and 7 bases, with 10 bases remaining between them. Germline V gene lookup returns CDR1 WNHNN and CDR2 SYGVQD (reference sequence). The CDR3 has 12 residues.

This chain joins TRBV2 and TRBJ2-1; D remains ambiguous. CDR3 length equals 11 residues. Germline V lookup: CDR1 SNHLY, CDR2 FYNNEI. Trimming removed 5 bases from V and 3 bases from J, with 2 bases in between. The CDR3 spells CASSHYNEQFF. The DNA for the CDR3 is TGTGCCAGCAGTCACTACAATGAGCAGTTCTTC.

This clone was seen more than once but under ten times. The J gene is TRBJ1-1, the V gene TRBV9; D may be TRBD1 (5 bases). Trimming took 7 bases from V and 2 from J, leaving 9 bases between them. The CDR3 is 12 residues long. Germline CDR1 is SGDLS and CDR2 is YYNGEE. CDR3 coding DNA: TGTGCCAGCGGGCAGGGCAACACTGAAGCTTTCTTT. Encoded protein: CASGQGNTEAFF.

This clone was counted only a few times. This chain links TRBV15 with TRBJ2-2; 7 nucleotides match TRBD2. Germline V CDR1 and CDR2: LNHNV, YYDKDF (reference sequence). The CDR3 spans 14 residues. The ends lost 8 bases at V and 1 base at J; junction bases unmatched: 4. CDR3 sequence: CATEIAGNTGELFF. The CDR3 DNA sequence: TGTGCCACCGAAATAGCGGGGAACACCGGGGAGCTGTTTTTT.

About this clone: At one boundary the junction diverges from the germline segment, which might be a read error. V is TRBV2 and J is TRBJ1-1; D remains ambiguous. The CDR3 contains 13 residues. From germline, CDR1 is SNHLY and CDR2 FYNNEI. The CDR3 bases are TGTGCCAGAAGTGATTCGGGGAACACTGAAGCTTTCTTT. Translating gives CARSDSGNTEAFF.

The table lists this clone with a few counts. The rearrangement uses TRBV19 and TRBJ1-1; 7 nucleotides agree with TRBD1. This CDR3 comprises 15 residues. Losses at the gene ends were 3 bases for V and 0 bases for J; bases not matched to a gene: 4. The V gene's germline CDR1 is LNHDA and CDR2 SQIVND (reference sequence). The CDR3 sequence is CASSIDRAVNTEAFF. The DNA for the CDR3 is TGTGCCAGTAGTATCGACAGGGCGGTGAACACTGAAGCTTTCTTT.

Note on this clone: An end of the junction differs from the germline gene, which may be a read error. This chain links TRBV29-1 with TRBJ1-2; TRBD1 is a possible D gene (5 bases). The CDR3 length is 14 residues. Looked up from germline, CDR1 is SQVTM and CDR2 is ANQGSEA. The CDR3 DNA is TGCAGCGTTGAATCCCGCGGCAGGGCCTATGGCTACCCCTTC. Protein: CSVESRGRAYGYPF.

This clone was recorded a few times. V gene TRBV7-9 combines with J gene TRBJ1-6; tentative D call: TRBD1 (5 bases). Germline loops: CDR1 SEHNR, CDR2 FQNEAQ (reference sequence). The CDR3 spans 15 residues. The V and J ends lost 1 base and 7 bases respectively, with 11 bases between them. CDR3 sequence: CASSLGAGVNSPLHF. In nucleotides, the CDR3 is TGTGCCAGCAGCTTAGGTGCGGGGGTGAATTCACCCCTCCACTTT. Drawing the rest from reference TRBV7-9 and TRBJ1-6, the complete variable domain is DTGVSQNPRHKITKRGQNVTFRCDPISEHNRLYWYRQTLGQGPEFLTYFQNEAQLEKSRLLSDRFSAERPKGSFSTLEIQRTEQGDSAMYLCASSLGAGVNSPLHFGNGTRLTVT.

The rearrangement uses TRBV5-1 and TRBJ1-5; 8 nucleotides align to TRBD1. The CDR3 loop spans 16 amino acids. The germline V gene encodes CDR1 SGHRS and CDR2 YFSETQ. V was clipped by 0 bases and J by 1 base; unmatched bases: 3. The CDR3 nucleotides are TGCGCCAGCAGCTTGGGGACAGGGAAGAGCAATCAGCCCCAGCATTTT. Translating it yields CASSLGTGKSNQPQHF.

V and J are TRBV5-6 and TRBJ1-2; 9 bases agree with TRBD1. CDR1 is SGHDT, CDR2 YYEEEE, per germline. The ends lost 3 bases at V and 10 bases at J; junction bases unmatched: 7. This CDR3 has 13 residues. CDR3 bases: TGTGCCAGCAGCTCCCGGGACAGGGAAGACTACACCTTC. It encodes CASSSRDREDYTF. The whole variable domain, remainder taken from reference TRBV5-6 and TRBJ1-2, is DAGVTQSPTHLIKTRGQQVTLRCSPKSGHDTVSWYQQALGQGPQFIFQYYEEEERQRGNFPDRFSGHQFPNYSSELNVNALLLGDSALYLCASSSRDREDYTFGSGTRLTVV.

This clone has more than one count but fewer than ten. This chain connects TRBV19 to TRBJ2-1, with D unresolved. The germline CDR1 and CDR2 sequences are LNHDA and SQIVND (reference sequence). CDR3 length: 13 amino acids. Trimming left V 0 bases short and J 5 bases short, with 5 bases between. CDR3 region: CASSIDPDNEQFF. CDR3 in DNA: TGTGCCAGTAGTATAGATCCGGACAATGAGCAGTTCTTC.

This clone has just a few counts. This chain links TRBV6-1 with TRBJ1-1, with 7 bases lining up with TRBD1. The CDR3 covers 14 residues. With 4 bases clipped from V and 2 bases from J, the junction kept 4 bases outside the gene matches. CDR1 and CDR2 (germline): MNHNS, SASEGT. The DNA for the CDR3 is TGTGCCAGCAGTGGGAGACAGGGAAACACTGAAGCTTTCTTT. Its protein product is CASSGRQGNTEAFF.

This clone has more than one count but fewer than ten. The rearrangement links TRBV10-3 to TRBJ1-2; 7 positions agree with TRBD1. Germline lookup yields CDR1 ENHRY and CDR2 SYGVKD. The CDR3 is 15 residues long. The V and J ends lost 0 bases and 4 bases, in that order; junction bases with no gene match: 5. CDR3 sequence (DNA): TGTGCCATCAGTGAGTCCCCGGGACAGTTCTATGGCTACACCTTC. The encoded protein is CAISESPGQFYGYTF.

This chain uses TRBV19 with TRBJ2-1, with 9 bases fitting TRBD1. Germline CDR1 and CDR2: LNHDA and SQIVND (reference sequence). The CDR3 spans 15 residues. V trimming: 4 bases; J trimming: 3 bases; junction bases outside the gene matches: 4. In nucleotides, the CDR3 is TGTGCCAGTAGTAAGGACAGGGGTAACTACAATGAGCAGTTCTTC. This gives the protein CASSKDRGNYNEQFF.

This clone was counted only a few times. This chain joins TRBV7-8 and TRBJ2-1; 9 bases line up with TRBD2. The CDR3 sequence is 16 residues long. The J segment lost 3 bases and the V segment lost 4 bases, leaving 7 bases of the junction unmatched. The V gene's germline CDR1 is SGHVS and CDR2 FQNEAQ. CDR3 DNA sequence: TGTGCCAGCAGCTCCCAGGGCGGGGGGGGCTACAATGAGCAGTTCTTC. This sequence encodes CASSSQGGGGYNEQFF.

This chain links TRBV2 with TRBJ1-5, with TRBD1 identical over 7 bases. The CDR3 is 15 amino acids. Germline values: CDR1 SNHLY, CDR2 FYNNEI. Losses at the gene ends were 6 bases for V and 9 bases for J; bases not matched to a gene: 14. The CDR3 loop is CASRPGTHPGGPQHF. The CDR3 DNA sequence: TGTGCCAGCAGGCCCGGGACCCACCCAGGGGGGCCCCAGCATTTT.

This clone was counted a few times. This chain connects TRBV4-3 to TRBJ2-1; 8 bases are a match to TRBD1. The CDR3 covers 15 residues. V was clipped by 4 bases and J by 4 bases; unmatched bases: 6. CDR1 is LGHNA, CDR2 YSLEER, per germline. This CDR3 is CASSRADRGYNEQFF. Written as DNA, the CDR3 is TGCGCCAGCAGCCGAGCCGACAGGGGTTACAATGAGCAGTTCTTC.

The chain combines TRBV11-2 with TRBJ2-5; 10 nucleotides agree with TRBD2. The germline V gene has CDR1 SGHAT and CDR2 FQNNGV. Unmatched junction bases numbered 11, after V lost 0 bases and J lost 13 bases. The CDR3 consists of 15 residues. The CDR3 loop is CASSLDRTSGKGRYF. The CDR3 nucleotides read TGTGCCAGCAGCTTAGATCGAACTAGCGGGAAGGGTCGGTACTTC.

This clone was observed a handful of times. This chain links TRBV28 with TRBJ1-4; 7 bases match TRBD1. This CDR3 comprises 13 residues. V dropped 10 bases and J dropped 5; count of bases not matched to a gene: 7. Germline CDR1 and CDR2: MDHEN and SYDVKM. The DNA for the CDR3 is TGTGCCATTCGGGACAGCGTAAATGAAAAACTGTTTTTT. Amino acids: CAIRDSVNEKLFF.

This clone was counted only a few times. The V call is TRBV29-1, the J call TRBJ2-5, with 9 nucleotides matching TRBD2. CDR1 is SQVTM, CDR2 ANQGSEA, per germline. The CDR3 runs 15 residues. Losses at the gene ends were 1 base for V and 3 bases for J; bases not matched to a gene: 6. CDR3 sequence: CSVEGQRGEEETQYF. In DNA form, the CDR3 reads TGCAGCGTTGAAGGCCAGCGGGGGGAAGAAGAGACCCAGTACTTC. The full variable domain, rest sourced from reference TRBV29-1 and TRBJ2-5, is SAVISQKPSRDICQRGTSLTIQCQVDSQVTMMFWYRQQPGQSLTLIATANQGSEATYESGFVIDKFPISRPNLTFSTLTVSNMSPEDSSIYLCSVEGQRGEEETQYFGPGTRLLVL.

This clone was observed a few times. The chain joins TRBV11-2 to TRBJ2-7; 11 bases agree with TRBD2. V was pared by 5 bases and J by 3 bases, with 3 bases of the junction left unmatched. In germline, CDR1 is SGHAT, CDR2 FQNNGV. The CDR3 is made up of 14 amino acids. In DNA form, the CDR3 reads TGTGCCAGCAGCCCCGGGACTAGCGGCTACGAGCAGTACTTC. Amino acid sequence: CASSPGTSGYEQYF.

CDR3 protein: CASSRGLAGDEQFF. In nucleotides, the CDR3 is TGCGCCAGCAGCCGAGGGCTAGCGGGCGATGAGCAGTTCTTC. The chain joins TRBV5-1 to TRBJ2-1; 8 bases match TRBD2. V was pared by 4 bases and J by 8 bases, with 8 bases of the junction left unmatched. Germline assignment: CDR1 SGHRS and CDR2 YFSETQ. The CDR3 is 14 amino acids.

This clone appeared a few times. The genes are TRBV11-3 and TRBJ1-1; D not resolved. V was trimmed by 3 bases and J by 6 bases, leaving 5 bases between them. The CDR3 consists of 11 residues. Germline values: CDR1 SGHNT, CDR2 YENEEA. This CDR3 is CASSFSSEAFF. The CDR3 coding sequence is TGTGCCAGCAGCTTCTCGTCTGAAGCTTTCTTT.

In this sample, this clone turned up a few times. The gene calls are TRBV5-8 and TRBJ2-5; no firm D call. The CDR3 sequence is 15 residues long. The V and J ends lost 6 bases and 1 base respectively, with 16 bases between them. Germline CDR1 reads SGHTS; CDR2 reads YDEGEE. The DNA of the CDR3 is TGTGCCAGCACCTCCAGTGGCAGAATCCAAGAGACCCAGTACTTC. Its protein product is CASTSSGRIQETQYF. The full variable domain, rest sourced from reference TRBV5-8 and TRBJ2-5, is EAGVTQSPTHLIKTRGQQATLRCSPISGHTSVYWYQQALGLGLQFLLWYDEGEERNRGNFPPRFSGRQFPNYSSELNVNALELEDSALYLCASTSSGRIQETQYFGPGTRLLVL.

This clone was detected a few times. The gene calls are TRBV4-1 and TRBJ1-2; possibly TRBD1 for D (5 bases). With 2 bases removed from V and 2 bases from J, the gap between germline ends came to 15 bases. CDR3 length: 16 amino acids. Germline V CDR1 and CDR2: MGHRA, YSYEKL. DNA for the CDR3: TGCGCCAGCAGCCAACCTGTTTTGACAGTAAACTATGGCTACACCTTC. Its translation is CASSQPVLTVNYGYTF.